Each of the 21 T cell receptor beta chains below was sequenced from the same sample in a study of blood T cells in healthy people across ages. Alongside a J-beta primer mix, a sample-barcoded 5' primer served in a second PCR lasting about 7 to 11 cycles. TCRdb reanalysed the 5' RACE reads using MiXCR and keeps one entry per CDR3 protein. The top ten clones hold roughly 13% of a sample with about a million distinct CDR3 sequences, roughly 48% of them seen once. Source material: blood. The receptor source for this set is a man between 25 and 39 years old in good health.

This clonotype came up a few times. V usage is TRBV25-1 and J usage is TRBJ2-1; D gene unclear. Germline V gives CDR1 MGHDK, CDR2 SYGVNS. Trimming left V 3 bases short and J 2 bases short, with 8 bases between. This CDR3 region has 14 residues. The CDR3 region has the DNA TGTGCCAGCAGTGAGTTGGGTACCTACAATGAGCAGTTCTTC. Encoded protein: CASSELGTYNEQFF.

The V call is TRBV29-1, the J call TRBJ2-5; 11 bases fit TRBD1. The CDR3 length is 14 residues. Losses at the gene ends were 7 bases for V and 5 bases for J; bases not matched to a gene: 9. CDR1 is SQVTM and CDR2 is ANQGSEA in the germline V gene. CDR3 amino acids: CSASNGQGAETQYF. Here the CDR3 DNA reads TGCAGCGCCTCAAACGGACAGGGGGCTGAGACCCAGTACTTC.

The chain recombines TRBV3-1 with TRBJ2-4; 7 bases agree with TRBD1. The germline gives CDR1 LGHDT, CDR2 YNNKEL (reference sequence). Trimming cost V 4 bases and J 7 bases; bases outside gene matches: 7. CDR3 length equals 14 residues. In DNA form, the CDR3 reads TGTGCCAGCAGCCCACGGGGCAGGGGGAACATTCAGTACTTC. As protein: CASSPRGRGNIQYF.

This clonotype came up a few times. The gene calls are TRBV3-1 and TRBJ2-3; tentatively, D is TRBD1 or TRBD2 (5 bases each). The CDR3 length is 15 residues. Per the germline V gene, CDR1 is LGHDT and CDR2 is YNNKEL (reference sequence). Trimming took 4 bases from V and 6 from J, leaving 17 bases between them. The CDR3 bases are TGTGCCAGCAGCCTTGTCCTGGACTGGGGGGATACGCAGTATTTT. Its translation: CASSLVLDWGDTQYF.

As DNA, the CDR3 is TGTGCCAGCAGCCCCGGGACAGGACGAACCGGGGAGCTGTTTTTT. The encoded protein is CASSPGTGRTGELFF. The chain is built from TRBV12-3 or TRBV12-4 and TRBJ2-2; 8 nucleotides match TRBD1. The trim removed 6 bases at V and 5 bases at J, leaving 8 bases unmatched. The CDR3 length is 15 residues.

The genes are TRBV3-1 and TRBJ1-2; TRBD1 agrees at 7 bases. Trimming took 2 bases from V and 4 from J; bases not matched to a gene: 10. The CDR3 extends over 16 amino acids. The V gene's germline CDR1 is LGHDT and CDR2 YNNKEL (reference sequence). CDR3 sequence (DNA): TGTGCCAGCAGCCAAACTCCCGGGACAGACCTCTATGGCTACACCTTC. This translates into CASSQTPGTDLYGYTF.

In its sample, this clonotype was seen a few times. The chain has TRBV4-1 and TRBJ1-1; D uncertain. The germline V and J ends were trimmed by 2 bases and 2 bases, with 9 bases remaining between them. The CDR3 is 14 residues long. In germline, CDR1 is MGHRA, CDR2 YSYEKL. The CDR3 is CASSQSGLNTEAFF. The CDR3 nucleotides are TGCGCCAGCAGCCAAAGCGGCCTAAACACTGAAGCTTTCTTT.

Only a few counts were recorded for this clonotype. The chain combines TRBV27 with TRBJ2-3; maybe TRBD1 (7 bases). Trimming removed 7 bases at V and 2 bases at J, with 16 bases between. This CDR3 comprises 15 residues. Germline CDR1 is MNHEY and CDR2 is SMNVEV (reference sequence). The CDR3 nucleotides are TGTGCCAGCAAATCAGGAGGGGGCTACACAGATACGCAGTATTTT. The encoded protein is CASKSGGGYTDTQYF.

V is TRBV27 and J is TRBJ2-7, with D perhaps matching TRBD1 (6 bases). The CDR3 has 17 residues. Germline V gives CDR1 MNHEY, CDR2 SMNVEV (reference sequence). V was cut by 5 bases and J by 0 bases, with 20 bases left in between. The DNA for the CDR3 is TGTGCCAGCAGTCATCAGATGACAGGTCGGAACTCCTACGAGCAGTACTTC. Encoded protein: CASSHQMTGRNSYEQYF.

This clonotype was detected only a few times. V usage is TRBV14 and J usage is TRBJ1-5; D is uncertain. CDR1 and CDR2 (germline): SGHDN, FVKESK. Between the trimmed V and J ends, which lost 4 bases and 0 bases, there was a span of 10 bases. CDR3 length equals 15 residues. CDR3 region: CASSRTVYSNQPQHF. In DNA, the CDR3 is TGTGCCAGCAGCCGGACGGTTTATAGCAATCAGCCCCAGCATTTT.

Concerning this clonotype: This may come from a read error, since a much larger clone is one base off. The rearrangement joins TRBV5-1 to TRBJ2-7, with D possibly TRBD2 on 6 matching bases. Trimming left V 9 bases short and J 3 bases short, with 19 bases between. CDR1 is SGHRS and CDR2 is YFSETQ in the germline V gene. The CDR3 sequence is 14 residues long. CDR3 sequence reads: CATSLGEAHYEQYF. Here the CDR3 DNA reads TGCGCCACCTCACTTGGGGAGGCCCACTACGAGCAGTACTTC.

The chain couples TRBV6-6 to TRBJ2-1; tentatively, D is TRBD1 (5 bases). There are 12 residues in the CDR3. Trimming shortened V by 10 bases and J by 6 bases, and 13 bases separated the two germline ends. Germline CDR1 MNHNY, CDR2 SVGAGI (reference sequence). Here the CDR3 DNA reads TGTGCCACCATTAGGGGTACCAATGAGCAGTTCTTC. As protein: CATIRGTNEQFF.

The chain carries TRBV12-3 or TRBV12-4 and TRBJ1-5, with D possibly being TRBD1 (6 bases). The CDR3 covers 17 residues. V was shortened by 4 bases and J by 0 bases, with 16 bases between the two germline ends. The chain's CDR3 is CASSSPPTGNSNQPQHF. CDR3 DNA: TGTGCCAGCAGTTCCCCCCCCACAGGGAATAGCAATCAGCCCCAGCATTTT.

The chain links TRBV6-5 to TRBJ2-4; 10 bases line up with TRBD1. Trimming took 0 bases from V and 13 from J; bases not matched to a gene: 12. Germline V gene sequence: CDR1 MNHEY, CDR2 SVGAGI. The CDR3 runs to 16 residues. The CDR3 loop is CASSYSDRGGTLEQYF. CDR3 DNA sequence: TGTGCCAGCAGTTACTCGGACAGGGGGGGTACTTTGGAGCAGTACTTC.

The rearrangement links TRBV24-1 to TRBJ2-3; no clear D gene. V was shortened by 3 bases and J by 6 bases, with 12 bases between the two germline ends. The CDR3 is 14 residues long. Germline V lookup: CDR1 KGHDR, CDR2 SFDVKD. The CDR3, as DNA: TGTGCCACCAGTGATAGGTGGGGTTCCGATACGCAGTATTTT. Translation gives CATSDRWGSDTQYF.

The chain uses TRBV6-2 or TRBV6-3 and TRBJ2-5; 10 nucleotides agree with TRBD1. The DNA end is a closer match to TRBJ2-7, so the J assignment may be wrong. The CDR3 runs 14 residues. Germline assignment: CDR1 MNHEY and CDR2 SVGEGT. This chain's CDR3 is CASTDPGTGDEQYF. As DNA, the CDR3 is TGTGCCAGCACCGACCCCGGGACAGGGGACGAGCAGTACTTC.

This clonotype has a handful of counts. V usage is TRBV6-5 and J usage is TRBJ1-4, with 8 bases fitting TRBD1. Unmatched junction bases numbered 8, after V lost 6 bases and J lost 8 bases. Germline-derived CDR1 and CDR2 are MNHEY and SVGAGI. This CDR3 has 14 residues. This CDR3 is CASREQGGSEKLFF. DNA for the CDR3: TGTGCCAGCAGGGAACAGGGGGGTTCCGAAAAACTGTTTTTT.

This clonotype was seen many times. V usage is TRBV20-1 and J usage is TRBJ2-3; 13 nucleotides match TRBD2. With 4 bases clipped from V and 0 bases from J, the junction kept 7 bases outside the gene matches. The germline V gene encodes CDR1 DFQATT and CDR2 SNEGSKA (reference sequence). The CDR3 runs 17 residues. This CDR3 is CSATTSGGRTSTDTQYF. For the CDR3, the DNA is TGCAGTGCTACGACTAGCGGGGGGCGAACTAGCACAGATACGCAGTATTTT.

This clonotype was detected ten times or more. This chain joins TRBV12-3 or TRBV12-4 and TRBJ2-7; D gene uncertain. V lost 7 bases to trimming and J lost 8 bases, with 15 bases between them. CDR3 length equals 12 residues. In DNA, the CDR3 is TGTGCCAGCACCCGAGGAGTGAATCAGCAGTACTTC. Its protein is CASTRGVNQQYF.

This clonotype was seen only a few times. The chain carries TRBV28 and TRBJ2-7; 7 positions agree with TRBD1. The CDR3 totals 15 residues. Germline CDR1 is MDHEN and CDR2 is SYDVKM. With V trimmed by 2 bases and J by 1 base, 5 bases remained unmatched. This chain's CDR3 is CASSLPTQGSYEQYF. For the CDR3, the DNA is TGTGCCAGCAGTTTACCCACACAGGGGTCCTACGAGCAGTACTTC.

This clonotype showed up just a few times. The gene calls are TRBV7-2 and TRBJ2-5; D is undetermined. The CDR3 is made up of 16 amino acids. From germline, CDR1 is SGHTA and CDR2 FQGNSA. V was pared by 5 bases and J by 5 bases, with 21 bases between. CDR3 in amino acids: CASSLTTDTATETQYF. In DNA form, the CDR3 reads TGTGCCAGCAGCCTAACGACTGACACCGCGACCGAGACCCAGTACTTC.